These 5 T cell receptor beta chains were sequenced from one sample in a study of identical twins. TCRdb recomputed calls from the 5' RACE reads with MiXCR, one row per CDR3 protein. The sample shows under 500,000 distinct CDR3 sequences, about 13% of them seen only once. This sample was shared with a second study, whose subject was yellow fever vaccine responses in identical twins.

The sequencing input was CD4+ T cells sorted from blood. These TCRs come from a woman aged 18-29 years in good health.

This clonotype came up many times. The chain recombines TRBV20-1 with TRBJ2-3; 7 bases line up with TRBD2. Germline CDR1 and CDR2: DFQATT and SNEGSKA (reference sequence). J was trimmed by 4 bases and V by 0 bases; bases with no gene match: 7. This CDR3 has 15 residues. CDR3 in DNA: TGCAGTGCTAGAGACGCGGGAGCGGGGTCAGATACGCAGTATTTT. This sequence encodes CSARDAGAGSDTQYF.

The V and J genes are TRBV29-1 and TRBJ2-7; D possibly uses TRBD1 or TRBD2 (5 bases each). The CDR3 consists of 14 residues. V gave up 2 bases and J gave up 3 bases, with 14 bases separating them. Germline CDR1 SQVTM, CDR2 ANQGSEA. CDR3 amino acids: CSVESPGRNYEQYF. The CDR3 DNA is TGCAGCGTTGAATCTCCGGGACGGAACTACGAGCAGTACTTC.

In nucleotides, the CDR3 is TGCGCCAGCAGCCTTTATCGAGCGGGATTCAATGAGCAGTTCTTC. Residues: CASSLYRAGFNEQFF. This chain connects TRBV4-3 to TRBJ2-1; 7 bases line up with TRBD2. CDR1 and CDR2 (germline): LGHNA, YSLEER. This CDR3 spans 15 amino acids. V lost 4 bases and J lost 6; bases outside the gene matches: 9.

In this sample, this clonotype turned up many times. The CDR3 reads CASSSQGMNAFF. CDR3 sequence (DNA): TGCGCCAGCAGCTCACAGGGTATGAACGCTTTCTTT. This chain connects TRBV5-1 to TRBJ1-1, with TRBD1 as a possible D gene (6 bases). The CDR3 covers 12 residues. Trimming stripped 3 bases from V and 11 bases from J, with 14 bases between. The germline gives CDR1 SGHRS, CDR2 YFSETQ.

The chain joins TRBV7-8 to TRBJ2-7; tentative D call: TRBD2 (5 bases). Germline V gene data show CDR1 as SGHVS and CDR2 as FQNEAQ. The ends were cut back, 5 bases at V and 0 bases at J, with 17 bases in the middle. The CDR3 has 16 amino acids. The CDR3 DNA follows: TGTGCCAGCAGCCCCGCGGACTCAAGGAGCTCCTACGAGCAGTACTTC. Protein product: CASSPADSRSSYEQYF.